This T cell receptor beta chain was sequenced in a study of shared clonotypes between healthy human individuals. Turning to the study itself: The donor group consisted of a couple of women and a few men, aged 18 to 49.

CD45RO negativity and positive selection for CCR7 defined naive CD8 cells, a population that excluded terminally differentiated effector memory CD45RA+ cells. Study-level results: Clonotypes that were shared across a few donors made up about 5.1% of naive CD4 clonotypes.

A remark on this clone: What it binds is not known.

J lost 6 bases, V lost 6 bases, and 15 bases had no gene match. Germline V lookup: CDR1 MNHEY, CDR2 SMNVEV (reference sequence). CDR3 length: 17 residues. The repertoire was sequenced with immunoSEQ multiplex PCR; TCRdb's copy has only in-frame clones and lacks some. The sample records 1.5 million to 2.5 million clones, just under 95% being singletons. The chain employs TRBV27 and TRBJ1-5; 9 bases match TRBD1. This receptor was taken from a man aged 18 to 29 in good health. The source material was naive CD8+ T cells sorted from blood. CDR3 sequence (DNA): TGTGCCAGCAGCCTCACAGGGGGCGCCGGGGGTGTTCAGCCCCAGCATTTT. Protein: CASSLTGGAGGVQPQHF.